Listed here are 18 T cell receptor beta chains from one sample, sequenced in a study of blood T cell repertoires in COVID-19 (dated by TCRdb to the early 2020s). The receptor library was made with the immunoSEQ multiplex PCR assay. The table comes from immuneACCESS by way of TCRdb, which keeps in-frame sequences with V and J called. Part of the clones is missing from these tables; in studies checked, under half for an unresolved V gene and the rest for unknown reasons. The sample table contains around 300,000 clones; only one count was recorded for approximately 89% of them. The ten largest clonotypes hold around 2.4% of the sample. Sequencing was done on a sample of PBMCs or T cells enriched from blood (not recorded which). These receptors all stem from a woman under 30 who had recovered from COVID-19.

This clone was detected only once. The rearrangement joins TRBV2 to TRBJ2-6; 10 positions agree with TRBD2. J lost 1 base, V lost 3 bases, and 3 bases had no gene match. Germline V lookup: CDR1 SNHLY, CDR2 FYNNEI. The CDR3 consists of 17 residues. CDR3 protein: CASSDAAGGSGANVLTF. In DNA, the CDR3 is TGTGCCAGCAGTGATGCAGCGGGAGGGTCTGGGGCCAACGTCCTGACTTTC.

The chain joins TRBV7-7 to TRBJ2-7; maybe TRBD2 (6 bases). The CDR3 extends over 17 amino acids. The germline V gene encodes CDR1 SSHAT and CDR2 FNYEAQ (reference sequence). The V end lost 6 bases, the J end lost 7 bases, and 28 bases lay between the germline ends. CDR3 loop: CASSLRAPGDLLSEQYF. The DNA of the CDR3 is TGTGCCAGCAGTTTAAGAGCCCCGGGGGACCTTTTGAGTGAGCAGTACTTC.

The CDR3 DNA reads as TGTGCCAGCAGCGTAGTGGGACTAGCGGGAGACCTGTACTTC. This codes for CASSVVGLAGDLYF. V and J are TRBV9 and TRBJ2-7; TRBD2 aligns across 14 bases. Germline CDR1 and CDR2: SGDLS and YYNGEE. The V segment lost 0 bases and the J segment 12 bases; nucleotides outside the gene matches: 5. This CDR3 comprises 14 residues. Full variable domain (remainder filled in from reference TRBV9 and TRBJ2-7): DSGVTQTPKHLITATGQRVTLRCSPRSGDLSVYWYQQSLDQGLQFLIQYYNGEERAKGNILERFSAQQFPDLHSELNLSSLELGDSALYFCASSVVGLAGDLYFGPGTRLTVT.

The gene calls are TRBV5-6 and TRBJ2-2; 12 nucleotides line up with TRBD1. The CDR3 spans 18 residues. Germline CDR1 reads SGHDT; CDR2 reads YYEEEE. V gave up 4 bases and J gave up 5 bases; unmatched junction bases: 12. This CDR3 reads CASSAGGQGALLTGELFF. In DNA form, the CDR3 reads TGTGCCAGCAGCGCCGGGGGACAGGGGGCTTTGTTGACCGGGGAGCTGTTTTTT.

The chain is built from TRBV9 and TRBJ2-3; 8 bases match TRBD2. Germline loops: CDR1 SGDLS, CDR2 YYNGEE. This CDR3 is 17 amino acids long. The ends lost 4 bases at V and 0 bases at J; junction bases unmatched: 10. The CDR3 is CASSSRGGWTSTDTQYF. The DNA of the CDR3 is TGTGCCAGCAGCTCCCGGGGGGGGTGGACTAGCACAGATACGCAGTATTTT.

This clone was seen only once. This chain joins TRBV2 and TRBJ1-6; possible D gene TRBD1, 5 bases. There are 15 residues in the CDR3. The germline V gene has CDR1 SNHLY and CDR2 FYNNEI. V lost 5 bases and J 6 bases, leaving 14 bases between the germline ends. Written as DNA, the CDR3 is TGTGCCAGCAGTAGGCTGGGGGGTGGTAATTCACCCCTCCACTTT. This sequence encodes CASSRLGGGNSPLHF.

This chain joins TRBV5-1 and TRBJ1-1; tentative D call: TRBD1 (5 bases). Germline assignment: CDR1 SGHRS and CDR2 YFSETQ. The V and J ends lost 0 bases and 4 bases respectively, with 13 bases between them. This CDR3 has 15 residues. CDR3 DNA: TGCGCCAGCAGCTTGGCCGGGGGTTCGGCCACTGAAGCTTTCTTT. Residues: CASSLAGGSATEAFF.

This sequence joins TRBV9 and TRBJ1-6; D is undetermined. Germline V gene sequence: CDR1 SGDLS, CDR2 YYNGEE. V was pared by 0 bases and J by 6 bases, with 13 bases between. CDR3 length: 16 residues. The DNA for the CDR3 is TGTGCCAGCAGCGTAGCTGCGGGATTCGCTAATTCACCCCTCCACTTT. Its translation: CASSVAAGFANSPLHF.

CDR3 sequence (DNA): TGTGCCAGTAACGGACAGTTCAATCAGCCCCAGCATTTT. Translation: CASNGQFNQPQHF. The V call is TRBV19, the J call TRBJ1-5; D may be TRBD1 (6 bases). V was shortened by 7 bases and J by 3 bases, with 10 bases between the two germline ends. Germline V gives CDR1 LNHDA, CDR2 SQIVND (reference sequence). The CDR3 spans 13 residues.

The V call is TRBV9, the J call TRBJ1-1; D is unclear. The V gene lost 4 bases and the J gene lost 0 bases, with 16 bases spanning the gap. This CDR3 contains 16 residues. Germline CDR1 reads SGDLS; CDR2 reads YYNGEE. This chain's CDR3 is CASSKPPAEVNTEAFF. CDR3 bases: TGTGCCAGCAGCAAACCGCCCGCCGAGGTGAACACTGAAGCTTTCTTT.

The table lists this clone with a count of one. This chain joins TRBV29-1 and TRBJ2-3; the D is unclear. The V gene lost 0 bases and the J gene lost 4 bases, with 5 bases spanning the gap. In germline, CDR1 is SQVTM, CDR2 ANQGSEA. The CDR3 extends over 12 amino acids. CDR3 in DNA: TGCAGCGTTGAAGAGAGCCCAGATACGCAGTATTTT. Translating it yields CSVEESPDTQYF.

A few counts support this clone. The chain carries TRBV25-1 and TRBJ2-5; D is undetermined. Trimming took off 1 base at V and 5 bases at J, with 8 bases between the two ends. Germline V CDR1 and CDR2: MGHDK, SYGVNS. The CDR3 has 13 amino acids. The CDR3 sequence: CASSEWARETQYF. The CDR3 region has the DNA TGTGCCAGCAGTGAATGGGCACGGGAGACCCAGTACTTC. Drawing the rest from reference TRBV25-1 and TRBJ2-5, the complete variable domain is EADIYQTPRYLVIGTGKKITLECSQTMGHDKMYWYQQDPGMELHLIHYSYGVNSTEKGDLSSESTVSRIRTEHFPLTLESARPSHTSQYLCASSEWARETQYFGPGTRLLVL.

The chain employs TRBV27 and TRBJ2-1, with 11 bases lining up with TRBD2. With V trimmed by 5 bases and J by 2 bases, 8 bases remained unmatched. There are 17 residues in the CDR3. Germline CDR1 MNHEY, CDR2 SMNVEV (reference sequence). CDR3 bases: TGTGCCAGCAGTGGAAAAATAGCGGGAGGGCCCTACAATGAGCAGTTCTTC. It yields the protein CASSGKIAGGPYNEQFF.

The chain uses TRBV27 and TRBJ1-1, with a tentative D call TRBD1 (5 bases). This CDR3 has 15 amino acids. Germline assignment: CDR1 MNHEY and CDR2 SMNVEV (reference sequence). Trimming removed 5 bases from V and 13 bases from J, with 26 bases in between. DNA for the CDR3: TGTGCCAGCAGTCAACATATCGGGACTTTACCGGAGGGTTTCTTT. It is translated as CASSQHIGTLPEGFF.

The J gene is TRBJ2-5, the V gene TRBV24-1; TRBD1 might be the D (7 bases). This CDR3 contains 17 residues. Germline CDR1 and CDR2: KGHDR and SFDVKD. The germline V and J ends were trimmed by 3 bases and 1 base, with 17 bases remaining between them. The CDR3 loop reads CATSDPFTGDFQETQYF. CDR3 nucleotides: TGTGCCACCAGTGATCCTTTTACAGGGGACTTCCAAGAGACCCAGTACTTC.

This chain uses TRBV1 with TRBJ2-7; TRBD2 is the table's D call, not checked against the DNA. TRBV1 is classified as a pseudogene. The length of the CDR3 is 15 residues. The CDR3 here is CTSSREGPLLYEQYF. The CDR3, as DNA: TGCACCAGCAGCCGGGAGGGGCCTCTGTTGTACGAGCAGTACTTC.

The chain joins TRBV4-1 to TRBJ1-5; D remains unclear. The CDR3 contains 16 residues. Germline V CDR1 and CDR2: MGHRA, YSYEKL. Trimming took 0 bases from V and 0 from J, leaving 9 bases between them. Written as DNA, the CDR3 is TGCGCCAGCAGCCAAGACGGCGGGCATAGCAATCAGCCCCAGCATTTT. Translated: CASSQDGGHSNQPQHF.

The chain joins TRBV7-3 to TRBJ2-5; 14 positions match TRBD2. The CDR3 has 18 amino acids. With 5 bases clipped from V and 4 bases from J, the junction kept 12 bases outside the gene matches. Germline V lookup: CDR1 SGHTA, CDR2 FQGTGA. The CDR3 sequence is CASSPGGTSGRLGETQYF. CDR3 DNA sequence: TGTGCCAGCAGCCCTGGGGGGACTAGCGGGAGATTGGGAGAGACCCAGTACTTC. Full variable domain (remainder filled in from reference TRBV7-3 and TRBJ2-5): GAGVSQTPSNKVTEKGKYVELRCDPISGHTALYWYRQSLGQGPEFLIYFQGTGAADDSGLPNDRFFAVRPEGSVSTLKIQRTERGDSAVYLCASSPGGTSGRLGETQYFGPGTRLLVL.